The 7 T cell receptor beta chains listed next were all sequenced from one sample in a study of cytomegalovirus exposure and HLA in healthy donors. PCR amplification relied on 60 Vbeta primers (plus 13 Jbeta primers). Here immunoSEQ multiplex PCR was the method, and the copy in TCRdb shows in-frame clones only, minus some. The repertoire table contains about 160,000 clones. Sequenced material: PBMCs. Receptor source: a woman aged 60-70 years in good health and CMV-seronegative.

The chain combines TRBV5-1 with TRBJ1-3; D is possibly TRBD1 (6 bases). V was trimmed by 4 bases and J by 0 bases, leaving 8 bases between them. Germline V gives CDR1 SGHRS, CDR2 YFSETQ. The CDR3 spans 14 residues. CDR3 region: CASSPQGSGNTIYF. The CDR3 DNA reads as TGCGCCAGCAGCCCACAGGGCTCTGGAAACACCATATATTTT.

This chain links TRBV6-5 with TRBJ2-5; D is uncertain. V gave up 2 bases and J gave up 5 bases, with 9 bases separating them. The CDR3 consists of 13 residues. The V gene's germline CDR1 is MNHEY and CDR2 SVGAGI. The CDR3 region is CASSYGLQETQYF. Here the CDR3 DNA reads TGTGCCAGCAGTTACGGGCTCCAGGAGACCCAGTACTTC.

The chain links TRBV29-1 to TRBJ2-1, with a possible D match to TRBD2 (5 bases). This CDR3 comprises 14 residues. In germline, CDR1 is SQVTM, CDR2 ANQGSEA. Trimming stripped 5 bases from V and 7 bases from J, with 18 bases between. The CDR3 here is CSVQSTSSGNEQFF. CDR3 DNA sequence: TGCAGCGTTCAAAGCACCTCCTCGGGAAATGAGCAGTTCTTC.

The J gene is TRBJ1-1, the V gene TRBV18; TRBD1 is a possible D gene (5 bases). There are 16 residues in the CDR3. CDR1 and CDR2 from the germline V gene are KGHSH and LQKENI. Trimming took 3 bases from V and 1 from J, leaving 15 bases between them. This CDR3 reads CASSPGGGRRNTEAFF. CDR3 nucleotide sequence: TGTGCCAGCTCACCCGGGGGGGGACGGAGGAACACTGAAGCTTTCTTT.

J is TRBJ2-1 and V is TRBV7-9, with TRBD2 identical over 10 bases. After removal of 2 bases from V and 7 bases from J, the junction contained 11 bases not matched to a gene. The CDR3 spans 17 residues. Germline-derived CDR1 and CDR2 are SEHNR and FQNEAQ (reference sequence). The CDR3 region has the DNA TGTGCCAGCAGCTTATCTAGCGGGGGTCATAAGGGGAATGAGCAGTTCTTC. This translates into CASSLSSGGHKGNEQFF.

The rearrangement uses TRBV16 and TRBJ2-5; 8 positions agree with TRBD2. Per germline, CDR1 KGHSY and CDR2 FQNENV. Germline trimming cut 1 base from V and 4 bases from J; bases unmatched to any gene: 11. This CDR3 is 17 amino acids long. Here the CDR3 reads CASSQWSRGGTGETQYF. CDR3 bases: TGTGCCAGCAGCCAATGGTCTCGCGGGGGGACTGGAGAGACCCAGTACTTC.

The chain is built from TRBV6-5 and TRBJ1-1, with D maybe TRBD1 (6 bases). V lost 5 bases to trimming and J lost 6 bases, with 13 bases between them. The CDR3 totals 13 residues. The V gene's germline CDR1 is MNHEY and CDR2 SVGAGI. The chain's CDR3 is CASSNRDTAEAFF. CDR3 nucleotides: TGTGCCAGCAGTAACCGGGACACCGCTGAAGCTTTCTTT.